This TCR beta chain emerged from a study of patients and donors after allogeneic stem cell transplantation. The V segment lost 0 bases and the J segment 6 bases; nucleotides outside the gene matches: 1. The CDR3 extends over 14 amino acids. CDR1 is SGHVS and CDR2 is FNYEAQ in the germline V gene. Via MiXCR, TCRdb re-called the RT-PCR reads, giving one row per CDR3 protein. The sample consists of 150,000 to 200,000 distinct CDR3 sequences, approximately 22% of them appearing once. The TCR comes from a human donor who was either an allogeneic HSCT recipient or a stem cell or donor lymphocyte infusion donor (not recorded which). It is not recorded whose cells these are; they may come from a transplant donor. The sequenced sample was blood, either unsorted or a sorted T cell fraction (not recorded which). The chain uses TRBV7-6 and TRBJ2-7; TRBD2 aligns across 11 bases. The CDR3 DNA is TGTGCCAGCAGCTTAGCTAGCGGGGGGGGCGAGCAGTACTTC. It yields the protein CASSLASGGGEQYF.